The rows below give T cell receptor beta chains drawn from one sample of a study of shared clonotypes between healthy human individuals. The assay was immunoSEQ multiplex PCR, and TCRdb's table has in-frame clones only and misses some. This table holds roughly 500,000 clones, around 80% found once. Material for sequencing was PBMCs. Receptors originate from a woman in her 40s in good health. Some clones in this sample may be carry-over from other donors' samples. The CDR3 runs from the conserved cysteine through the conserved F or W. The D gene is left open where the match is weak. Only part of the rows carry a size: once, few, many, or a class if the clone is expanded.

d_call j_call clone_size v_call cdr3_aa cdr3_nt
TRBD1 TRBJ1-1 NA TRBV6-6 CASSYSTGRSEAFF TGTGCCAGCAGTTACTCGACAGGGAGGTCTGAAGCTTTCTTT
TRBD1 TRBJ1-2 NA TRBV5-4 CASSVDRDYGYTF TGTGCCAGCAGCGTCGACAGGGACTATGGCTACACCTTC
NA TRBJ2-1 NA TRBV5-4 CASSAPGGEQFF TGTGCCAGCAGCGCCCCCGGGGGTGAGCAGTTCTTC
TRBD2 TRBJ2-7 once TRBV7-2 CASSLRTRWYEQYF TGTGCCAGCAGCTTACGGACTAGATGGTACGAGCAGTACTTC
NA TRBJ1-2 many TRBV29-1 CSAPAWGGYTF TGCAGCGCTCCAGCATGGGGCGGCTACACCTTC
TRBD1 TRBJ2-2 NA TRBV10-3 CAISGRDREGGELFF TGTGCCATCAGTGGCCGGGACAGGGAAGGAGGGGAGCTGTTTTTT
NA TRBJ2-7 once TRBV27 CASSLSTGSYEQYF TGTGCCAGCAGTTTATCGACCGGATCCTACGAGCAGTACTTC
TRBD1 TRBJ2-3 NA TRBV5-4 CASSHLTGTSTDTQYF TGTGCCAGCAGCCACCTGACAGGGACCTCCACAGATACGCAGTATTTT
NA TRBJ2-3 NA TRBV5-1 CASSLYQLRTDTQYF TGCGCCAGCAGCTTGTATCAGCTCCGCACAGATACGCAGTATTTT
NA TRBJ2-1 NA TRBV2 CASSPRDWFNEQFF TGTGCCAGCTCTCCCCGGGACTGGTTCAATGAGCAGTTCTTC
TRBD2 TRBJ2-2 NA TRBV5-1 CASSGSAGGTGELFF TGCGCCAGCAGCGGTTCAGCGGGGGGCACCGGGGAGCTGTTTTTT
NA TRBJ2-7 NA TRBV9 CASSVDAAAYEQYF TGTGCCAGCAGCGTAGACGCGGCCGCCTACGAGCAGTACTTC
NA TRBJ2-1 NA TRBV5-1 CASSWGGQNNEQFF TGCGCCAGCAGCTGGGGGGGACAAAACAATGAGCAGTTCTTC
TRBD1 TRBJ2-7 NA TRBV19 CASSTDRGGYEQYF TGTGCCAGTAGTACGGACAGGGGGGGGTACGAGCAGTACTTC
NA TRBJ1-2 NA TRBV28 CASMDGGQVYGYTF TGTGCCAGCATGGATGGGGGGCAAGTCTATGGCTACACCTTC
NA TRBJ2-7 NA TRBV7-2 CASSLVPEAYEQYF TGTGCCAGCAGCTTAGTCCCAGAGGCTTACGAGCAGTACTTC
NA TRBJ2-1 NA TRBV5-4 CASSFLRETVPREQFF TGTGCCAGCAGCTTCCTACGGGAAACGGTCCCTCGTGAGCAGTTCTTC
NA TRBJ1-6 NA TRBV5-3 CARSQTKWLRYNSPLHF TGTGCCAGAAGCCAGACGAAGTGGTTAAGATATAATTCACCCCTCCACTTT
TRBD1 TRBJ1-4 NA TRBV7-8 CASSQGGTNEKLFF TGTGCCAGCAGCCAGGGGGGTACAAATGAAAAACTGTTTTTT
TRBD1 TRBJ1-2 NA TRBV7-8 CASSKDRAPPSYGYTF TGTGCCAGCAGCAAGGACAGGGCTCCTCCTTCCTATGGCTACACCTTC
TRBD2 TRBJ2-1 few TRBV7-2 CASSLVLGTSFEQFF TGTGCCAGCAGCTTAGTCCTCGGGACTAGCTTTGAGCAGTTCTTC
TRBD2 TRBJ2-5 NA TRBV5-1 CASRVTGTSQETQYF TGCGCCAGCAGGGTTACCGGGACTAGCCAAGAGACCCAGTACTTC
NA TRBJ2-1 NA TRBV15 CATSRDRGEYNEQFF TGTGCCACCAGCAGAGATCGTGGCGAGTACAATGAGCAGTTCTTC
NA TRBJ1-1 few TRBV5-8 CASSLLLIGNTEAFF TGTGCCAGCAGCCTCCTGTTGATCGGGAACACTGAAGCTTTCTTT
NA TRBJ2-4 NA TRBV10-2 CASWDKAKNIQYF TGCGCCAGCTGGGACAAGGCCAAAAACATTCAGTACTTC
NA TRBJ1-5 NA TRBV21-1 CASSTGEGQVGIMVNQPQHF TGTGCCAGCAGCACTGGGGAGGGACAGGTGGGGATTATGGTCAATCAGCCCCAGCATTTT
NA TRBJ1-1 few TRBV5-1 CASSFGGGSGEAFF TGCGCCAGCAGCTTTGGGGGAGGCTCCGGCGAAGCTTTCTTT
TRBD2 TRBJ2-2 NA TRBV6-5 CASQEAGGPHGELFF TGTGCCAGCCAGGAGGCGGGAGGGCCCCACGGGGAGCTGTTTTTT
TRBD1 TRBJ1-5 NA TRBV27 CASRYGTGGPKPRQPQHF TGTGCCAGCAGATACGGGACAGGGGGCCCGAAACCCAGGCAGCCCCAGCATTTT
TRBD1 TRBJ1-1 NA TRBV27 CASSPGGGFQTSTEAFF TGTGCCAGCAGTCCAGGGGGAGGTTTTCAGACGTCCACTGAAGCTTTCTTT
NA TRBJ2-5 NA TRBV7-2 CASSGEIRETQYF TGTGCCAGCAGCGGTGAGATTAGGGAGACCCAGTACTTC
TRBD1 TRBJ2-1 NA TRBV28 CASSGRDRAVNEQFF TGTGCCAGCAGTGGCCGGGACAGGGCCGTCAATGAGCAGTTCTTC
TRBD1 TRBJ1-1 few TRBV7-9 CASSAKRDRAAFF TGTGCCAGCAGCGCCAAGAGGGACAGGGCGGCTTTCTTT
NA TRBJ2-3 few TRBV27 CASSQDRASTDTQYF TGTGCCAGCAGCCAAGACAGAGCTAGCACAGATACGCAGTATTTT
NA TRBJ1-2 many TRBV30 CAWSVYSGYTF TGTGCCTGGAGTGTCTATAGCGGCTACACCTTC
NA TRBJ2-6 NA TRBV27 CASSFSGVSGANVLTF TGTGCCAGCAGTTTCTCGGGGGTGTCTGGGGCCAACGTCCTGACTTTC
TRBD2 TRBJ2-3 NA TRBV28 CALGGSISTDTQYF TGTGCTCTCGGGGGGAGCATCAGCACAGATACGCAGTATTTT
TRBD1 TRBJ2-7 NA TRBV11-2 CASSPGQGFHEQYF TGTGCCAGCAGCCCGGGACAGGGATTCCACGAGCAGTACTTC
NA TRBJ2-2 once TRBV7-3 CASSPVTVAVNTGELFF TGTGCCAGCAGCCCAGTAACGGTTGCAGTGAACACCGGGGAGCTGTTTTTT
NA TRBJ2-7 NA TRBV7-2 CASSPSSGGTFYEQYF TGTGCCAGCAGCCCATCGTCTGGCGGGACCTTCTACGAGCAGTACTTC
NA TRBJ2-5 once TRBV11-3 CASSLGDVETQYF TGTGCCAGCAGCTTGGGTGATGTGGAGACCCAGTACTTC
TRBD1 TRBJ2-7 once TRBV7-2 CASSERTGEGYEQYF TGTGCCAGCAGCGAGCGGACAGGGGAAGGCTACGAGCAGTACTTC
NA TRBJ2-2 NA TRBV18 CASSPRSGELFF TGTGCCAGCTCACCACGTTCCGGGGAGCTGTTTTTT
NA TRBJ2-1 few TRBV5-1 CASSLFGSSNEQFF TGCGCCAGCAGCTTGTTCGGGAGTTCCAATGAGCAGTTCTTC
NA TRBJ2-5 NA TRBV18 CASSPSKGDEETQYF TGTGCCAGCTCACCGAGTAAGGGGGACGAAGAGACCCAGTACTTC
NA TRBJ1-1 NA TRBV7-9 CASSLMPKEAFF TGTGCCAGCAGCTTAATGCCAAAAGAAGCTTTCTTT
NA TRBJ1-1 NA TRBV9 CASSAPPTTEAFF TGTGCCAGCAGCGCCCCCCCCACGACTGAAGCTTTCTTT
TRBD1 TRBJ1-4 NA TRBV5-1 CASRRTGGASNEKLFF TGCGCCAGCAGACGGACAGGGGGGGCGTCTAATGAAAAACTGTTTTTT
NA TRBJ2-7 NA TRBV19 CASSIPTQPPYEQYF TGTGCCAGTAGTATCCCCACACAGCCTCCTTACGAGCAGTACTTC
NA TRBJ1-2 few TRBV5-4 CASSPDSNYGYTF TGTGCCAGCAGCCCGGACAGCAACTATGGCTACACCTTC
TRBD2 TRBJ2-2 NA TRBV28 CASSLAGVAGELFF TGTGCCAGCAGTTTGGCGGGAGTGGCCGGGGAGCTGTTTTTT
NA TRBJ2-3 NA TRBV7-2 CASSLSSAIRDTQYF TGTGCCAGCAGCTTATCTTCGGCTATTCGAGATACGCAGTATTTT
TRBD1 TRBJ1-1 NA TRBV7-8 CASSLTGGGNTEAFF TGTGCCAGCAGCTTAACAGGGGGAGGGAACACTGAAGCTTTCTTT
NA TRBJ2-1 NA TRBV7-2 CASSFVQYNEQFF TGTGCCAGCAGCTTTGTTCAGTACAATGAGCAGTTCTTC
NA TRBJ2-3 once TRBV30 CAWSVRGLGTDTQYF TGTGCCTGGAGTGTACGCGGGTTGGGTACAGATACGCAGTATTTT
NA TRBJ1-3 NA TRBV11-2 CASSLSGPGNTIYF TGTGCCAGCAGCTTATCGGGGCCTGGAAACACCATATATTTT
NA TRBJ1-5 NA TRBV6-5 CASRRPNQPQHF TGTGCCAGCAGGAGACCGAATCAGCCCCAGCATTTT
TRBD2 TRBJ2-3 once TRBV19 CASSDSGGPDTQYF TGTGCCAGTAGTGACTCGGGAGGGCCGGATACGCAGTATTTT
NA TRBJ2-5 NA TRBV11-2 CASSPLQGQETQYF TGTGCCAGCAGCCCCCTTCAGGGACAAGAGACCCAGTACTTC